A selection of T cell receptor beta chains follows, all from one sample in a study of vaccination and CD4 T cells after COVID-19. Antigen specificity for these receptors is unknown. TCRdb reprocessed the PCR reads via MiXCR and lists one record per CDR3 protein. The data contain some 15,000 distinct CDR3 sequences, approximately 45% of them seen just once; the ten biggest clones take up around 20%. The sample consisted of CD4+ T cells from blood, cultured in vitro, taken about 7 months after SARS-CoV-2 vaccination. The origin of the receptors is a human donor who had recovered from COVID-19. CDR3s leave out the opening cysteine and the closing phenylalanine or tryptophan. The D gene is left open where the match is weak. Not every row has a clone size; where given, it reads once, few, many or a size class.

>-|-|TRBV4-1|TRBJ2-5
ASSQAPVGSETQY
>-|-|TRBV20-1|TRBJ2-3
SAKGLMSSTDTQY
>-|few|TRBV20-1|TRBJ1-2
SARNLNYGYT
>-|-|TRBV5-1|TRBJ1-6
ASSRWGNSPLH
>-|once|TRBV20-1|TRBJ2-1
SAGGREGSYNEQF
>TRBD2|-|TRBV20-1|TRBJ2-1
SAQLAGRGSEQF
>-|-|TRBV7-2|TRBJ2-2
ASSNDRYTGELF
>-|-|TRBV27|TRBJ1-5
ASLYSNQPQH
>-|few|TRBV20-1|TRBJ2-7
SARDTDSSYEQY
>-|few|TRBV7-6|TRBJ2-7
ASSLGSAPSYEQY
>-|-|TRBV10-3|TRBJ2-1
AISESRYGGDSSGEQF
>-|few|TRBV6-5|TRBJ1-5
ASSSVTSGEGQPQH
>TRBD1|-|TRBV6-1|TRBJ1-2
ASSVSGQGLNGYT
>TRBD1|medium-sized|TRBV20-1|TRBJ1-2
SARRRTGDGGYT
>TRBD2|-|TRBV20-1|TRBJ2-7
SAGVTGLAGVEQY
>TRBD2|-|TRBV6-5|TRBJ2-5
ASSYLRAGGPGETQY
>TRBD1|-|TRBV7-8|TRBJ1-2
ASSSRQGYGYT
>TRBD2|-|TRBV7-9|TRBJ2-1
ASSLGSGAPGEQF
>TRBD1|-|TRBV12-3/TRBV12-4|TRBJ1-5
ASRRTGYNQPQH
>-|-|TRBV7-3|TRBJ1-5
ASSPDRLQPQH
>TRBD2|-|TRBV20-1|TRBJ2-1
SAPRGGGLSSEQF
>-|-|TRBV7-3|TRBJ2-3
ASSYNQGSTDTQY
>-|-|TRBV20-1|TRBJ2-7
SARDEFSGTYEQY
>-|-|TRBV20-1|TRBJ1-2
SASVRVGGYT
>-|-|TRBV7-9|TRBJ1-2
ASSEVGYGYT
>TRBD2|few|TRBV20-1|TRBJ2-1
SARVLGTGRAGTNEQF
>-|-|TRBV21-1|TRBJ2-7
ASSKAGEWGEEQY
>-|-|TRBV6-2/TRBV6-3|TRBJ1-5
ASSYSQGRPQH
>-|-|TRBV27|TRBJ2-7
ASSQTRTQYEQY
>TRBD2|few|TRBV7-2|TRBJ2-2
ASSRRGLAGARTGELF
>-|-|TRBV20-1|TRBJ2-1
SAPPKGQYNEQF
>TRBD2|-|TRBV20-1|TRBJ2-5
SATGLAGKETQY
>-|-|TRBV20-1|TRBJ1-4
SASRRGGEKLF
>-|-|TRBV24-1|TRBJ2-5
ATSDPQGGGGETQY
>TRBD2|few|TRBV7-2|TRBJ2-7
ASSQLAGFGEQY
>-|-|TRBV20-1|TRBJ2-1
SAREGAGAYNEQF
>TRBD1|few|TRBV6-1|TRBJ2-3
ASSTDRGDTQY
>-|few|TRBV6-5|TRBJ1-6
ASSSIQGLNNSPLH
>TRBD1|-|TRBV19|TRBJ1-5
ASDRGLNQPQH
>-|few|TRBV6-5|TRBJ1-1
ASSYSGGNTEAF
>TRBD1|-|TRBV20-1|TRBJ2-3
SARSLAGTGDTQY
>-|-|TRBV20-1|TRBJ1-5
SASGGGGYQPQH
>-|few|TRBV7-9|TRBJ2-7
ASSLDPGYEQY
>TRBD1|-|TRBV20-1|TRBJ2-5
SARDSRGPEETQY
>-|few|TRBV7-3|TRBJ2-1
ASSLKSWVERYNEQF
>-|few|TRBV6-1|TRBJ1-2
ASSVEGSSAMGYT